The 9 T cell receptor beta chains presented below share a single source sample, sequenced in a study of Graves' ophthalmopathy and Graves' hyperthyroidism. As the template, RNA transcripts were used to amplify TCR beta CDR3 regions. The first-round RT-PCR employed HTBI primers together with the Qiagen OneStep RT-PCR kit. A multiplex PCR was then performed as the second round. MiXCR, applied by TCRdb to the multiplex PCR reads, yields one record per CDR3 protein. The sample consists of approximately 460,000 distinct CDR3 sequences, approximately 15% of them appearing once. What was sequenced was blood. These receptors all stem from a woman in her 30s with Graves' ophthalmopathy.

In this sample, this clonotype turned up many times. V and J are TRBV7-2 and TRBJ2-7; TRBD2 matches 9 bases. The J segment lost 7 bases and the V segment lost 5 bases, leaving 12 bases of the junction unmatched. The germline CDR1 and CDR2 sequences are SGHTA and FQGNSA. CDR3 length equals 15 residues. The CDR3 bases are TGTGCCAGCAGCCCGAGGGGCGGGGGGGCAGGGGAGCAGTACTTC. Translating gives CASSPRGGGAGEQYF. The variable domain in full, completed from reference TRBV7-2 and TRBJ2-7, reads GAGVSQSPSNKVTEKGKDVELRCDPISGHTALYWYRQSLGQGLEFLIYFQGNSAPDKSGLPSDRFSAERTGGSVSTLTIQRTQQEDSAVYLCASSPRGGGAGEQYFGPGTRLTVT.

The V and J genes are TRBV11-1 and TRBJ1-3, with D perhaps matching TRBD1 (6 bases). This CDR3 spans 16 amino acids. In germline, CDR1 is SGHAT, CDR2 FQDESV (reference sequence). The V gene lost 5 bases and the J gene lost 0 bases, with 14 bases spanning the gap. CDR3 nucleotides: TGTGCCAGCAGCCCCGGACAGCTTCTCTCTGGAAACACCATATATTTT. Protein product: CASSPGQLLSGNTIYF.

This clonotype was detected many times. This rearrangement joins TRBV12-5 to TRBJ1-1, with D maybe TRBD1 (5 bases). This CDR3 contains 15 residues. Trimming pared 5 bases from V and 6 bases from J, leaving 19 bases between. The V gene's germline CDR1 is LGHNT and CDR2 FRNRAP. The CDR3 DNA sequence: TGTGCTAGTGGTGCCGGGTTTGGGACCAACGCTGAAGCTTTCTTT. The encoded protein is CASGAGFGTNAEAFF.

This clonotype showed up many times. V gene TRBV11-2 combines with J gene TRBJ1-1, with D unclear. CDR1 is SGHAT, CDR2 FQNNGV, per germline. The V and J ends lost 0 bases and 10 bases respectively, with 18 bases between them. The CDR3 has 15 amino acids. This CDR3 reads CASSLDLGGGWVAFF. The CDR3, as DNA: TGTGCCAGCAGCTTAGATCTTGGCGGCGGCTGGGTAGCTTTCTTT.

This clonotype was seen at least ten times. The chain joins TRBV12-3 or TRBV12-4 to TRBJ1-1; TRBD1 is a possible D gene (6 bases). This CDR3 has 14 residues. Trimming stripped 7 bases from V and 7 bases from J, with 19 bases between. The CDR3 DNA is TGTGCCAGCACCGGGGGGACACCTAGGAGTGAAGCTTTCTTT. Amino acid sequence: CASTGGTPRSEAFF.

This clonotype was recorded at least ten times. The J gene is TRBJ1-2, the V gene TRBV11-2; possibly TRBD1 for D (6 bases). The CDR3 is 10 residues long. Trimming left V 5 bases short and J 13 bases short, with 11 bases between. Germline V gene sequence: CDR1 SGHAT, CDR2 FQNNGV. The CDR3 region is CASSPRDTTF. Here the CDR3 DNA reads TGTGCCAGCAGCCCCCGGGACACCACCTTC.

This clonotype showed up many times. The chain carries TRBV29-1 and TRBJ1-1; D might be TRBD1 (6 bases). This CDR3 is 13 amino acids long. Trimming cost V 4 bases and J 6 bases, with 15 bases left between them. Germline V gene sequence: CDR1 SQVTM, CDR2 ANQGSEA. This chain's CDR3 is CSVGTAALPEAFF. In DNA form, the CDR3 reads TGCAGCGTTGGGACAGCTGCCCTGCCTGAAGCTTTCTTT.

This clonotype was seen repeatedly, ten times or more. One end of the junction varies from germline; a read error may be responsible. The rearrangement joins TRBV7-7 to TRBJ2-5; 15 bases are a match to TRBD2. Germline CDR1 SSHAT, CDR2 FNYEAQ (reference sequence). This CDR3 is 17 amino acids long. The CDR3 loop is CASSLDSGLAGGETQYF. The CDR3 region has the DNA TGTGCTAGCAGCTTAGATTCGGGACTAGCGGGAGGAGAGACCCAGTACTTC.

This clonotype was seen many times. This chain uses TRBV3-1 with TRBJ2-7, with D uncertain. This CDR3 is 13 amino acids long. V lost 1 base, J lost 9 bases, and 13 bases lay in between. Looked up from germline, CDR1 is LGHDT and CDR2 is YNNKEL (reference sequence). The CDR3 spells CASSQGDGLTQYF. The DNA of the CDR3 is TGTGCCAGCAGCCAAGGCGACGGCCTAACGCAGTACTTC.